This entry describes one TCR beta chain. This specimen belongs to a study of blood T cells in healthy people across ages. Trimming removed 7 bases at V and 6 bases at J, with 13 bases between. The CDR3 covers 13 residues. Germline V gives CDR1 MNHNS, CDR2 SASEGT. Alongside a J-beta primer mix, a sample-barcoded 5' primer served in a second PCR lasting about 7 to 11 cycles. TCRdb called the 5' RACE reads again in MiXCR, with one record for every CDR3 protein. The sample holds roughly 650,000 distinct CDR3 sequences, about a third seen once. This chain links TRBV6-1 with TRBJ2-1; a weak D match, TRBD2 (5 bases). The receptor was isolated from a woman older than 75 in good health. The source material was blood. The CDR3 DNA reads TGTGCCAGCAACGGGATCTCAGGCAATGAGCAGTTCTTC. This encodes CASNGISGNEQFF.